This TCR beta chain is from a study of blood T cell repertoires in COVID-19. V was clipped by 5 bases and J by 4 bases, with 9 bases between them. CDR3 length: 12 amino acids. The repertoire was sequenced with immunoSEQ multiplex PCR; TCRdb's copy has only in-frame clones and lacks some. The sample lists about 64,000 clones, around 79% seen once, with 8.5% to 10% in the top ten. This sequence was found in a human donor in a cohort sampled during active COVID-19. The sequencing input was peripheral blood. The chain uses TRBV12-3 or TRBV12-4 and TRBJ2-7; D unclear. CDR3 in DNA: TGTGCCAGCAGTCGGCTCAGGTACGAGCAGTACTTC. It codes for CASSRLRYEQYF.